The 11 T cell receptor beta chains listed next were all sequenced from one sample in a study of blood T cell repertoires in COVID-19. Profiling relied on immunoSEQ multiplex PCR, and the TCRdb table lists in-frame clones only, not all of them. The data show roughly 100,000 clones, over 85% seen once. The material sequenced was peripheral blood. Receptors originate from a woman older than 75 in a cohort sampled during active COVID-19.

V gene TRBV5-4 combines with J gene TRBJ2-3, with D tentatively TRBD1 (6 bases). The CDR3 is 13 amino acids. V was pared by 3 bases and J by 4 bases, with 9 bases between. The germline V gene encodes CDR1 SGHNT and CDR2 YYREEE (reference sequence). Here the CDR3 reads CASSSGQSDTQYF. In DNA, the CDR3 is TGTGCCAGCAGCTCCGGACAGTCAGATACGCAGTATTTT.

J is TRBJ2-3 and V is TRBV3-1 (or the pseudogene TRBV3-2), with a possible D match to TRBD2 (6 bases). This CDR3 is built from 18 residues. Germline V gene lookup returns CDR1 LGHDT and CDR2 YNNKEL (reference sequence). V was pared by 5 bases and J by 6 bases, with 27 bases between. The CDR3 DNA is TGTGCCAGCAGCTCCTTTTGGCCCCGACGGGGGTCGGGTGATACGCAGTATTTT. This codes for CASSSFWPRRGSGDTQYF.

This rearrangement joins TRBV28 to TRBJ2-5; a possible D gene is TRBD1 (5 bases). The germline V gene encodes CDR1 MDHEN and CDR2 SYDVKM. The germline V and J ends were trimmed by 6 bases and 9 bases, with 8 bases remaining between them. The CDR3 is 10 amino acids. DNA of the CDR3: TGTGCCAGCAGAAAGGGGTCCCAGTACTTC. Its protein product is CASRKGSQYF.

The chain links TRBV19 to TRBJ2-7; 7 nucleotides line up with TRBD2. CDR1 LNHDA and CDR2 SQIVND come from the germline V gene (reference sequence). The CDR3 is 13 residues long. V dropped 10 bases and J dropped 4; count of bases not matched to a gene: 10. The CDR3 coding sequence is TGTGCCACGCGGGGGACCCCCGCTTACGAGCAGTACTTC. Its protein is CATRGTPAYEQYF.

V and J are TRBV27 and TRBJ2-2; D remains unclear. With 2 bases removed from V and 4 bases from J, the gap between germline ends came to 5 bases. The CDR3 loop spans 13 amino acids. The germline V gene encodes CDR1 MNHEY and CDR2 SMNVEV (reference sequence). CDR3 in amino acids: CASSLPLTGELFF. The CDR3, as DNA: TGTGCCAGCAGTTTACCTCTCACCGGGGAGCTGTTTTTT.

This sequence joins TRBV18 and TRBJ2-1; possibly TRBD2 for D (6 bases). The V end lost 0 bases, the J end lost 0 bases, and 12 bases lay between the germline ends. Germline-derived CDR1 and CDR2 are KGHSH and LQKENI. CDR3 length equals 17 residues. CDR3 residues: CASSPPLAASSYNEQFF. CDR3 coding DNA: TGTGCCAGCTCACCACCTTTAGCGGCGAGCTCCTACAATGAGCAGTTCTTC.

The chain is built from TRBV2 and TRBJ2-4; D not certain. The CDR3 spans 11 residues. The germline V gene encodes CDR1 SNHLY and CDR2 FYNNEI. Trimming took off 5 bases at V and 5 bases at J, with 4 bases between the two ends. CDR3 DNA: TGTGCCAGCAGTTCTCAAAACATTCAGTACTTC. Its translation is CASSSQNIQYF.

The chain recombines TRBV2 with TRBJ2-7, with a tentative D call TRBD2 (5 bases). The ends were cut back, 6 bases at V and 3 bases at J, with 27 bases in the middle. Germline CDR1 reads SNHLY; CDR2 reads FYNNEI. The CDR3 is 18 residues long. CDR3 amino acids: CASSDIGPGGHPYYEQYF. The DNA for the CDR3 is TGTGCCAGCAGCGACATTGGTCCCGGCGGGCACCCTTACTACGAGCAGTACTTC. The whole variable domain, remainder taken from reference TRBV2 and TRBJ2-7, is EPEVTQTPSHQVTQMGQEVILRCVPISNHLYFYWYRQILGQKVEFLVSFYNNEISEKSEIFDDQFSVERPDGSNFTLKIRSTKLEDSAMYFCASSDIGPGGHPYYEQYFGPGTRLTVT.

The chain joins TRBV27 to TRBJ2-7; 9 nucleotides agree with TRBD1. CDR1 and CDR2 (germline): MNHEY, SMNVEV (reference sequence). The CDR3 runs 15 residues. V shed 2 bases and J 3 bases; nucleotides not matched to a gene: 5. The CDR3 is CASSLKDRGSYEQYF. CDR3 in DNA: TGTGCCAGCAGTTTAAAGGACAGGGGAAGCTACGAGCAGTACTTC.

This chain links TRBV18 with TRBJ1-3; D is unclear. From germline, CDR1 is KGHSH and CDR2 LQKENI. Deletions cut 3 bases from V and 4 bases from J, with 4 bases between. This CDR3 has 12 amino acids. The CDR3 reads CASSPEGNTIYF. CDR3 in DNA: TGTGCCAGCTCACCGGAGGGAAACACCATATATTTT.

V gene TRBV14 combines with J gene TRBJ2-7; D not resolved. From germline, CDR1 is SGHDN and CDR2 FVKESK. V was trimmed by 0 bases and J by 5 bases, leaving 5 bases between them. This CDR3 region has 12 residues. CDR3 nucleotides: TGTGCCAGCAGCCAAGAGAGGAACGAGCAGTACTTC. This encodes CASSQERNEQYF. Filled out from reference TRBV14 and TRBJ2-7, the complete variable domain reads EAGVTQFPSHSVIEKGQTVTLRCDPISGHDNLYWYRRVMGKEIKFLLHFVKESKQDESGMPNNRFLAERTGGTYSTLKVQPAELEDSGVYFCASSQERNEQYFGPGTRLTVT.